This entry is about one T cell receptor (beta chain). Its target is unknown. This table comes from immunoSEQ multiplex PCR, and its TCRdb copy is limited to in-frame clones, with some not included. Here the sample spans some 30,000 clones, 86% being singletons. The data derive from a study of T cell responses to AZD1222 COVID-19 vaccine. On the study more broadly: Pooled in the analysis were second doses at about 4 or about 12 weeks. Broader study findings: Reports indicate that nearly half of spike-specific TCRs are directed at unmutated variant regions.

The CDR3 totals 11 residues. V lost 7 bases, J lost 4 bases, and 10 bases lay in between. Germline CDR1 and CDR2: SQVTM and ANQGSEA. Here the sequenced sample was peripheral blood, taken on day 0 of AZD1222 vaccination. This clonotype was sampled from an adult in good health. The rearrangement uses TRBV29-1 and TRBJ1-2; possibly TRBD1 for D (6 bases). In DNA form, the CDR3 reads TGCAGCGGCCGGACAGCCTATGGCTACACCTTC. Its protein product is CSGRTAYGYTF.